This TCR beta chain was found in a study of blood T cell repertoires in COVID-19. About the study: The United States, Italy and Spain were the sources of the acute and convalescent COVID-19 samples. T cells, B-cell-depleted T cells, or PBMCs provided the cDNA or gDNA that served as material.

Per the study methods: For nucleated cells, counts were estimated from reference gene primer amplification. Assay: immunoSEQ multiplex PCR; the TCRdb copy retains only in-frame clones and omits some. V and J calls plus clone size are reproduced from that table; the DNA served to infer D and trimming. The repertoire has 51,000 or so clones, roughly 89% of them found once; the top ten carry over 10%. The sequenced material came from peripheral blood. The sequence came from a man at least 80 years old with acute or convalescent COVID-19.

This CDR3 is CASSPLGAGATDTQYF. The CDR3, as DNA: TGCGCCAGCAGCCCCTTGGGAGCGGGGGCCACAGATACGCAGTATTTT. The rearrangement links TRBV5-1 to TRBJ2-3, with 8 bases aligning to TRBD2. Germline V lookup: CDR1 SGHRS, CDR2 YFSETQ. V lost 4 bases and J lost 2; bases outside the gene matches: 9. This CDR3 is built from 16 residues.